The clone carrying this T cell receptor beta chain was observed once. What it binds is unknown. This record comes from a study of cytomegalovirus exposure and HLA in healthy donors. Findings of the study overall: In a later analysis, around 18,000 TCR beta sequences were associated with HLA alleles at 0.05 false discovery rate.

Germline V gene sequence: CDR1 MRHNA, CDR2 SNTAGT. V lost 5 bases, J lost 3 bases, and 20 bases stayed unmatched. CDR3 size: 19 residues. At sampling all donors were nominally healthy, likely with unrecorded immune exposures. Researchers ran the PCR with 60 Vbeta and 13 Jbeta primers. Measured with immunoSEQ multiplex PCR; TCRdb has only the in-frame clones, and not every one. Of 150,000 to 250,000 clones in the sample, under 90% were seen once. Sequencing used PBMCs. The genes are TRBV6-4 and TRBJ2-7, with 9 bases identical to TRBD2. This TCR came from a boy aged 2 to 9 in good health and CMV-seronegative. The DNA of the CDR3 is TGTGCCAGCAGTCCAATAGCGGGGGTAGGGACTCTGCTAGTCTACGAGCAGTACTTC. The encoded protein is CASSPIAGVGTLLVYEQYF.